There are many counts of the clone carrying this TCR beta chain. Amplification of TCR beta CDR3 regions was performed using RNA transcripts as template. Carried out on the TCR CDR3, a first-round RT-PCR used the HTBI primer set. TCRdb reanalysed the multiplex PCR reads using MiXCR and keeps one entry per CDR3 protein. The sample has some 360,000 distinct CDR3 sequences, 11% to 15% seen once. The data were taken from a study of T cells in Graves' hyperthyroidism and ophthalmopathy. Stability of Graves' hyperthyroidism was defined as absent ophthalmopathy progression within 18 months. Clinical symptoms, serum thyroxine, TRAb, thyroid ultrasound and orbital computed tomography informed diagnoses. The specimen sequenced was blood. The clonotype was recovered from a woman between 55 and 75 years old with Graves' hyperthyroidism.

This CDR3 is CASSYLTGTYEQYF. The CDR3 DNA reads TGTGCCAGCAGTTACCTGACAGGTACCTACGAGCAGTACTTC. V usage is TRBV6-6 and J usage is TRBJ2-7, with D perhaps TRBD1 (6 bases). The CDR3 is 14 residues long. Trimming removed 2 bases at V and 2 bases at J, with 10 bases between. Per the germline V gene, CDR1 is MNHNY and CDR2 is SVGAGI (reference sequence).